A single sample gave rise to the 20 T cell receptor beta chains below, sequenced in a study of OX40 agonist ivuxolimab in advanced cancers. TCRdb's table, derived via immunoSEQ multiplex PCR, lists solely in-frame clones and lacks some. The sample lists roughly 90,000 clones, about 90% seen once, with about 9% in the top ten. Specimen: CD4+ or CD8+ T cells sorted from blood, collected in a trial of the OX40 agonist ivuxolimab. Every receptor here comes from an adult with an advanced solid tumor such as melanoma, head and neck, liver or kidney cancer.

The rearrangement links TRBV7-9 to TRBJ2-2; 8 nucleotides align to TRBD2. Germline V CDR1 and CDR2: SEHNR, FQNEAQ (reference sequence). J was trimmed by 4 bases and V by 4 bases; bases with no gene match: 11. The CDR3 totals 17 residues. The CDR3 DNA reads TGTGCCAGCAGCTCCGGTAGCGGGAAAAGCGTCACCGGGGAGCTGTTTTTT. Its protein is CASSSGSGKSVTGELFF.

The V gene is TRBV27, the J gene TRBJ1-1, with D perhaps TRBD1 (5 bases). The V end lost 6 bases, the J end lost 1 base, and 12 bases lay between the germline ends. Germline V gene lookup returns CDR1 MNHEY and CDR2 SMNVEV (reference sequence). The CDR3 covers 14 residues. This chain's CDR3 is CASRAGPTNTEAFF. CDR3 nucleotides: TGTGCCAGCAGGGCAGGGCCGACGAACACTGAAGCTTTCTTT.

Concerning this clone itself: The sample has other DNA sequences that encode this CDR3 too. The rearrangement joins TRBV27 to TRBJ2-7; D possibly uses TRBD1 or TRBD2 (5 bases each). The germline V gene has CDR1 MNHEY and CDR2 SMNVEV (reference sequence). V lost 3 bases and J 0 bases, leaving 9 bases between the germline ends. The CDR3 runs 14 residues. For the CDR3, the DNA is TGTGCCAGCAGTTTTCGGGGACCCTCCTACGAGCAGTACTTC. This sequence encodes CASSFRGPSYEQYF.

This rearrangement joins TRBV5-1 to TRBJ1-4, with D maybe TRBD1 (5 bases). V was pared by 4 bases and J by 1 base, with 17 bases between. CDR1 SGHRS and CDR2 YFSETQ come from the germline V gene. This CDR3 comprises 17 residues. CDR3 region: CASSGSGLWGTNEKLFF. CDR3 DNA: TGCGCCAGCAGCGGATCAGGGTTGTGGGGAACTAATGAAAAACTGTTTTTT.

The chain joins TRBV4-1 to TRBJ2-7, with TRBD2 identical over 8 bases. The CDR3 runs 16 residues. J gave up 0 bases and V 5 bases, and 9 bases lay outside the gene matches. Germline V gene data show CDR1 as MGHRA and CDR2 as YSYEKL. CDR3 sequence reads: CASSETGLGGSYEQYF. The CDR3 coding sequence is TGCGCCAGCAGCGAGACGGGACTAGGGGGCTCCTACGAGCAGTACTTC.

The chain employs TRBV18 and TRBJ1-2; 8 nucleotides align to TRBD1. The length of the CDR3 is 13 residues. Looked up from germline, CDR1 is KGHSH and CDR2 is LQKENI. V lost 3 bases and J lost 4; bases outside the gene matches: 1. CDR3 nucleotides: TGTGCCAGCTCACCGGACAGGGTCTATGGCTACACCTTC. As protein: CASSPDRVYGYTF.

The chain employs TRBV11-1 and TRBJ1-5, with D possibly TRBD1 on 5 matching bases. The CDR3 loop spans 15 amino acids. Germline loops: CDR1 SGHAT, CDR2 FQDESV (reference sequence). V gave up 1 base and J gave up 3 bases, with 10 bases separating them. Here the CDR3 DNA reads TGTGCCAGCAGCTTAGGATGGGGGGACAATCAGCCCCAGCATTTT. Its translation: CASSLGWGDNQPQHF. Complete variable domain (other parts from reference TRBV11-1 and TRBJ1-5): EAEVAQSPRYKITEKSQAVAFWCDPISGHATLYWYRQILGQGPELLVQFQDESVVDDSQLPKDRFSAERLKGVDSTLKIQPAELGDSAMYLCASSLGWGDNQPQHFGDGTRLSIL.

This chain links TRBV19 with TRBJ1-1; 7 positions agree with TRBD1. CDR1 and CDR2 (germline): LNHDA, SQIVND (reference sequence). V dropped 3 bases and J dropped 10; count of bases not matched to a gene: 8. The CDR3 spans 13 residues. The DNA of the CDR3 is TGTGCCAGTAGTATCTCGAGGGGGCAGGGAGCTTTCTTT. This translates into CASSISRGQGAFF.

The chain uses TRBV29-1 and TRBJ2-1; the D is unclear. Trimming left V 7 bases short and J 8 bases short, with 9 bases between. The CDR3 covers 10 residues. CDR1 is SQVTM and CDR2 is ANQGSEA in the germline V gene. In DNA form, the CDR3 reads TGCAGCGCCGTCCAGCATGAGCAGTTCTTC. It specifies CSAVQHEQFF.

This rearrangement joins TRBV28 to TRBJ1-5, with D tentatively TRBD1 (5 bases). The length of the CDR3 is 13 residues. V was shortened by 3 bases and J by 6 bases, with 9 bases between the two germline ends. The germline V gene has CDR1 MDHEN and CDR2 SYDVKM. CDR3 nucleotide sequence: TGTGCCAGCAGTTTCCAGGGCCCTCAGCCCCAGCATTTT. It encodes CASSFQGPQPQHF.

The V call is TRBV27, the J call TRBJ2-7; 11 positions agree with TRBD1. Germline CDR1 is MNHEY and CDR2 is SMNVEV (reference sequence). V was clipped by 2 bases and J by 2 bases; unmatched bases: 5. The CDR3 spans 16 residues. The CDR3 reads CASSLIAGQGAYEQYF. DNA for the CDR3: TGTGCCAGCAGTTTAATAGCGGGACAGGGGGCCTACGAGCAGTACTTC.

The V call is TRBV7-6, the J call TRBJ1-3, with D unresolved. This CDR3 contains 12 residues. Trimming removed 6 bases from V and 8 bases from J, with 11 bases in between. In germline, CDR1 is SGHVS, CDR2 FNYEAQ. CDR3 DNA: TGTGCCAGCAGTCCGCAAGGACACACCATATATTTT. Encoded protein: CASSPQGHTIYF.

The chain combines TRBV9 with TRBJ2-7, with a possible D match to TRBD2 (5 bases). Trimming pared 1 base from V and 0 bases from J, leaving 8 bases between. Germline lookup yields CDR1 SGDLS and CDR2 YYNGEE. The CDR3 runs to 14 residues. The CDR3 DNA is TGTGCCAGCAGCGTATCCGGGAACTCCTACGAGCAGTACTTC. It specifies CASSVSGNSYEQYF.

This chain uses TRBV6-5 with TRBJ1-2; possibly TRBD1 for D (5 bases). The ends were cut back, 2 bases at V and 4 bases at J, with 17 bases in the middle. CDR1 is MNHEY, CDR2 SVGAGI, per germline. This CDR3 has 16 amino acids. The DNA for the CDR3 is TGTGCCAGCAGTTACCCCACGGGGGGGACTGGCTATGGCTACACCTTC. The encoded protein is CASSYPTGGTGYGYTF.

V and J are TRBV11-3 and TRBJ2-1; tentative D call: TRBD1 (6 bases). CDR1 and CDR2 (germline): SGHNT, YENEEA. Deletions cut 5 bases from V and 7 bases from J, with 9 bases between. The CDR3 runs 12 residues. The CDR3 nucleotides read TGTGCCAGCAGCGAAAGGGGGAATGAGCAGTTCTTC. Translation: CASSERGNEQFF.

This chain uses TRBV27 with TRBJ1-1; D unclear. CDR3 length: 14 residues. V was pared by 2 bases and J by 3 bases, with 10 bases between. Germline V lookup: CDR1 MNHEY, CDR2 SMNVEV (reference sequence). In nucleotides, the CDR3 is TGTGCCAGCAGTTTAATCGGGGTAGACACTGAAGCTTTCTTT. Translated, it gives CASSLIGVDTEAFF.

The chain carries TRBV7-2 and TRBJ2-1; D unresolved. Germline lookup yields CDR1 SGHTA and CDR2 FQGNSA. The CDR3 is 16 amino acids. The germline V and J ends were trimmed by 0 bases and 0 bases, with 9 bases remaining between them. CDR3 sequence (DNA): TGTGCCAGCAGCTTAGCCGGCGTTAGCTCCTACAATGAGCAGTTCTTC. Protein: CASSLAGVSSYNEQFF.

The chain uses TRBV4-2 and TRBJ1-2; a possible D gene is TRBD1 (5 bases). Per germline, CDR1 LGHNA and CDR2 YNFKEQ. V was pared by 3 bases and J by 7 bases, with 9 bases between. This CDR3 contains 12 residues. The CDR3: CASSHGTVGYTF. CDR3 bases: TGTGCCAGCAGCCACGGGACCGTTGGCTACACCTTC.

The chain employs TRBV29-1 and TRBJ1-1; D is unclear. Germline assignment: CDR1 SQVTM and CDR2 ANQGSEA. This CDR3 comprises 13 residues. The V gene lost 4 bases and the J gene lost 0 bases, with 9 bases spanning the gap. CDR3 DNA: TGCAGCGTTGTAGCTCAGATGAACACTGAAGCTTTCTTT. Amino acid sequence: CSVVAQMNTEAFF.

The genes are TRBV7-2 and TRBJ1-2; D is undetermined. There are 16 residues in the CDR3. Per germline, CDR1 SGHTA and CDR2 FQGNSA. Between the trimmed V and J ends, which lost 0 bases and 1 base, there was a span of 12 bases. As DNA, the CDR3 is TGTGCCAGCAGCTTAGCGTTTCTCGGAAGTAACTATGGCTACACCTTC. Its translation: CASSLAFLGSNYGYTF.